The 20 T cell receptor beta chains below come from one sample, sequenced in a study of blood T cell repertoires in COVID-19. The assay was immunoSEQ multiplex PCR, and TCRdb's table has in-frame clones only and misses some. Seen here are hundreds of thousands of clones, roughly nine tenths observed once, and the top ten hold about 8%. Material for sequencing was peripheral blood. These receptors were taken from a woman between 50 and 59 years old with COVID-19, enrolled during active disease.

The chain joins TRBV2 to TRBJ2-3; D uncertain. Germline lookup yields CDR1 SNHLY and CDR2 FYNNEI. The ends were cut back, 6 bases at V and 5 bases at J, with 9 bases in the middle. The CDR3 has 12 amino acids. The CDR3: CASSLVVDTQYF. The CDR3 DNA reads as TGTGCCAGCAGCTTAGTGGTAGATACGCAGTATTTT.

V gene TRBV24-1 combines with J gene TRBJ1-1; TRBD1 agrees at 9 bases. J was trimmed by 5 bases and V by 5 bases; bases with no gene match: 5. The CDR3 spans 14 residues. CDR1 is KGHDR and CDR2 is SFDVKD in the germline V gene. The chain's CDR3 is CATSGTGDWTEAFF. The CDR3 DNA reads as TGTGCCACCAGTGGGACAGGGGACTGGACTGAAGCTTTCTTT.

This clone showed up just a few times. The chain joins TRBV30 to TRBJ2-1; a weak D match, TRBD1 (6 bases). With 0 bases removed from V and 7 bases from J, the gap between germline ends came to 16 bases. The V gene's germline CDR1 is GTSNPN and CDR2 SVGIG (reference sequence). The CDR3 is made up of 15 amino acids. CDR3 DNA sequence: TGTGCCTGGAGTGTACTAGGACAGCGCCAAAATGAGCAGTTCTTC. Translated: CAWSVLGQRQNEQFF.

This clone appeared once. V gene TRBV27 combines with J gene TRBJ1-5, with D perhaps matching TRBD1 (6 bases). CDR1 and CDR2 (germline): MNHEY, SMNVEV (reference sequence). The CDR3 totals 14 residues. The V and J ends lost 4 bases and 4 bases respectively, with 11 bases between them. The DNA for the CDR3 is TGTGCCAGCAGTTCACAGGGAGGGAATCAGCCCCAGCATTTT. This sequence encodes CASSSQGGNQPQHF.

This rearrangement joins TRBV5-8 to TRBJ1-5, with TRBD1 matching over 7 bases. V shed 4 bases, J shed 2 bases, and the junction held 9 bases outside the gene matches. This CDR3 has 16 residues. Germline CDR1 reads SGHTS; CDR2 reads YDEGEE. CDR3 residues: CASSTETGSGNQPQHF. CDR3 DNA sequence: TGTGCCAGCAGCACCGAGACAGGGTCGGGCAATCAGCCCCAGCATTTT. Full variable domain (outside the CDR3, taken from reference TRBV5-8 and TRBJ1-5): EAGVTQSPTHLIKTRGQQATLRCSPISGHTSVYWYQQALGLGLQFLLWYDEGEERNRGNFPPRFSGRQFPNYSSELNVNALELEDSALYLCASSTETGSGNQPQHFGDGTRLSIL.

V and J are TRBV5-8 and TRBJ2-3, with 8 bases that match TRBD2. Unmatched junction bases numbered 5, after V lost 0 bases and J lost 2 bases. The CDR3 is 16 residues long. Per germline, CDR1 SGHTS and CDR2 YDEGEE. As DNA, the CDR3 is TGTGCCAGCAGCTTGGGTACTAGCGGTGACACAGATACGCAGTATTTT. It codes for CASSLGTSGDTDTQYF.

V is TRBV3-1 (or the pseudogene TRBV3-2) and J is TRBJ2-5, with 12 bases matching TRBD2. Germline lookup yields CDR1 LGHDT and CDR2 YNNKEL (reference sequence). This CDR3 comprises 14 residues. J was trimmed by 5 bases and V by 8 bases; bases with no gene match: 6. This CDR3 is CASSSLAGGETQYF. CDR3 DNA sequence: TGTGCCAGCTCGTCTCTAGCGGGGGGGGAGACCCAGTACTTC.

The V call is TRBV5-1, the J call TRBJ1-1; D is possibly TRBD1 (5 bases). The CDR3 is 14 amino acids. Germline assignment: CDR1 SGHRS and CDR2 YFSETQ. V lost 4 bases and J 6 bases, leaving 16 bases between the germline ends. CDR3 protein: CASSTLGPRAEAFF. The CDR3 DNA reads as TGCGCCAGCAGCACCCTGGGGCCTCGGGCTGAAGCTTTCTTT.

Here the CDR3 reads CASSPNRGPSEQYF. The CDR3 DNA sequence: TGTGCCAGCTCACCCAACCGGGGTCCCTCCGAGCAGTACTTC. This sequence joins TRBV18 and TRBJ2-7; D possibly corresponds to TRBD2 (5 bases). Trimming took off 3 bases at V and 6 bases at J, with 15 bases between the two ends. Germline CDR1 reads KGHSH; CDR2 reads LQKENI. There are 14 residues in the CDR3.

The table lists this clone with a count of one. CDR3 loop: CASSESRSLAGSSTQYF. CDR3 in DNA: TGCGCCAGCAGTGAGAGTCGGAGCCTAGCGGGGTCTAGTACGCAGTATTTT. The chain carries TRBV10-1 and TRBJ2-3, with 9 bases aligning to TRBD2. CDR1 and CDR2 from the germline V gene are WNHNN and SYGVQD (reference sequence). CDR3 length equals 17 residues. V shed 2 bases and J 8 bases; nucleotides not matched to a gene: 14.

The rearrangement links TRBV9 to TRBJ2-2, with D unresolved. Trimming took off 0 bases at V and 4 bases at J, with 4 bases between the two ends. The germline V gene encodes CDR1 SGDLS and CDR2 YYNGEE. This CDR3 region has 13 residues. This CDR3 reads CASSVDGTGELFF. The CDR3 DNA reads as TGTGCCAGCAGCGTAGACGGCACCGGGGAGCTGTTTTTT.

This chain connects TRBV7-9 to TRBJ1-1; D is unresolved. The germline gives CDR1 SEHNR, CDR2 FQNEAQ (reference sequence). The CDR3 is made up of 12 amino acids. The V and J ends lost 8 bases and 5 bases respectively, with 12 bases between them. CDR3: CASAGGMTEAFF. For the CDR3, the DNA is TGTGCCAGCGCAGGAGGGATGACTGAAGCTTTCTTT.

This clone was detected only once. This chain joins TRBV7-9 and TRBJ2-7; possibly TRBD1 for D (5 bases). The germline V gene encodes CDR1 SEHNR and CDR2 FQNEAQ (reference sequence). CDR3 length: 15 amino acids. V was pared by 5 bases and J by 4 bases, with 18 bases between. The CDR3: CASSAPPKGNYEQYF. CDR3 bases: TGTGCCAGCAGCGCCCCCCCAAAGGGGAATTACGAGCAGTACTTC. The complete variable domain, with remaining parts taken from reference TRBV7-9 and TRBJ2-7, reads DTGVSQNPRHKITKRGQNVTFRCDPISEHNRLYWYRQTLGQGPEFLTYFQNEAQLEKSRLLSDRFSAERPKGSFSTLEIQRTEQGDSAMYLCASSAPPKGNYEQYFGPGTRLTVT.

A note on this clone: Other DNA sequences of this sample code for an identical CDR3. This chain connects TRBV29-1 to TRBJ2-7; 8 positions agree with TRBD1. Germline V CDR1 and CDR2: SQVTM, ANQGSEA. Trimming removed 5 bases from V and 0 bases from J; junction bases left unmatched: 3. The CDR3 totals 13 residues. The CDR3 here is CSVSGTGSYEQYF. CDR3 bases: TGCAGCGTTTCCGGGACAGGCTCCTACGAGCAGTACTTC.

CDR3 coding DNA: TGTGCCATTAGCGGGGGGACTAGCACAGATACGCAGTATTTT. Encoded protein: CAISGGTSTDTQYF. The V gene is TRBV2, the J gene TRBJ2-3; TRBD2 matches 10 bases. V shed 10 bases and J 0 bases; nucleotides not matched to a gene: 4. This CDR3 comprises 14 residues. Germline lookup yields CDR1 SNHLY and CDR2 FYNNEI.

This clone was recorded once. The chain couples TRBV5-1 to TRBJ2-2; 7 nucleotides match TRBD2. The CDR3 runs to 13 residues. Per germline, CDR1 SGHRS and CDR2 YFSETQ. J lost 3 bases, V lost 4 bases, and 0 bases had no gene match. CDR3 in amino acids: CASSGGDTGELFF. CDR3 nucleotides: TGCGCCAGCAGCGGGGGGGACACCGGGGAGCTGTTTTTT.

This chain uses TRBV6-5 with TRBJ2-1; TRBD2 is a possible D gene (6 bases). Germline loops: CDR1 MNHEY, CDR2 SVGAGI. This CDR3 has 16 amino acids. Trimming removed 2 bases from V and 9 bases from J, with 20 bases in between. The CDR3 bases are TGTGCCAGCAGTTACCCCCAATCGACTAGTGGCGGTGAGCAGTTCTTC. Protein sequence: CASSYPQSTSGGEQFF.

This chain connects TRBV9 to TRBJ1-5; D perhaps matches TRBD1 (6 bases). The V end was cut by 3 bases, the J end by 7 bases, with 17 bases between. CDR1 and CDR2 from the germline V gene are SGDLS and YYNGEE. The CDR3 loop spans 15 amino acids. Here the CDR3 reads CASSETTGRGQPQHF. The CDR3 DNA is TGTGCCAGCAGCGAAACGACAGGTCGGGGACAGCCCCAGCATTTT. Combining the CDR3 with reference TRBV9 and TRBJ1-5 gives the whole variable domain DSGVTQTPKHLITATGQRVTLRCSPRSGDLSVYWYQQSLDQGLQFLIQYYNGEERAKGNILERFSAQQFPDLHSELNLSSLELGDSALYFCASSETTGRGQPQHFGDGTRLSIL.

This chain joins TRBV24-1 and TRBJ2-1; 7 nucleotides line up with TRBD1. Germline V CDR1 and CDR2: KGHDR, SFDVKD. The CDR3 length is 12 residues. The V and J ends lost 9 bases and 5 bases, in that order; junction bases with no gene match: 3. In DNA, the CDR3 is TGTGCCACCCGGGACAGCGACAATGAGCAGTTCTTC. Encoded protein: CATRDSDNEQFF.

V and J are TRBV6-5 and TRBJ1-5; D unresolved. The CDR3 loop spans 12 amino acids. Germline CDR1 and CDR2: MNHEY and SVGAGI. The V and J ends lost 10 bases and 4 bases respectively, with 11 bases between them. For the CDR3, the DNA is TGTGCCACCCCTAGCGGAAATCAGCCCCAGCATTTT. Translation gives CATPSGNQPQHF.